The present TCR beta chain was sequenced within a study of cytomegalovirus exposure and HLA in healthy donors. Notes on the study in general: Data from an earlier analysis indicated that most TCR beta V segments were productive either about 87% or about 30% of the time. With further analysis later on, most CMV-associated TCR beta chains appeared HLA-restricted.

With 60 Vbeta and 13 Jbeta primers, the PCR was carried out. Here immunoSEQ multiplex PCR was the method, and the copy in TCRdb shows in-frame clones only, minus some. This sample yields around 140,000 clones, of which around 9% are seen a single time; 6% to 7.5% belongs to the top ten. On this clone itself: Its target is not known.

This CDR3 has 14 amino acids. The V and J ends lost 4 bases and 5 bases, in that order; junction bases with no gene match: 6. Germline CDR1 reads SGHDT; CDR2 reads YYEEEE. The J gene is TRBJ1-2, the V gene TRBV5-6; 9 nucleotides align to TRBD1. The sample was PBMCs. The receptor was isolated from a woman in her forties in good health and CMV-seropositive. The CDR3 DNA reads TGTGCCAGCAGCGCCCGGGACAGGGTTTATGGCTACACCTTC. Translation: CASSARDRVYGYTF.